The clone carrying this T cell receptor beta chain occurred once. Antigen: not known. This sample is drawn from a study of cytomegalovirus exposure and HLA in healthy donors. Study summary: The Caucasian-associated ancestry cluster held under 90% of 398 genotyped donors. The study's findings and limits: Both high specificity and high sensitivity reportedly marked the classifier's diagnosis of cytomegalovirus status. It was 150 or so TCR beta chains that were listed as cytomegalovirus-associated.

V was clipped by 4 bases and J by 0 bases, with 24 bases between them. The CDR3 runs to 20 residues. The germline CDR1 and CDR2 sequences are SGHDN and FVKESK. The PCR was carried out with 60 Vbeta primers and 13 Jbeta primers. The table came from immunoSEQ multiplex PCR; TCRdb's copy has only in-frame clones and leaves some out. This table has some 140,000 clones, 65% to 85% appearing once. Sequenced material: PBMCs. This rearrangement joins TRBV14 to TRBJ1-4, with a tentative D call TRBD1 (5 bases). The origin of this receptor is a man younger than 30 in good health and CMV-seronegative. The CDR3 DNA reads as TGTGCCAGCAGCCGATGGACCGGGGGGGTTTCCGTCACAACTAATGAAAAACTGTTTTTT. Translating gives CASSRWTGGVSVTTNEKLFF. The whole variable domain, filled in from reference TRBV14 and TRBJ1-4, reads EAGVTQFPSHSVIEKGQTVTLRCDPISGHDNLYWYRRVMGKEIKFLLHFVKESKQDESGMPNNRFLAERTGGTYSTLKVQPAELEDSGVYFCASSRWTGGVSVTTNEKLFFGSGTQLSVL.